The rows below give T cell receptor beta chains drawn from one sample of a study of T cell responses to AZD1222 COVID-19 vaccine. This table comes from immunoSEQ multiplex PCR, and its TCRdb copy is limited to in-frame clones, with some not included. The sample has 90,000 to 150,000 clones, around 90% seen once. Sequenced material: peripheral blood, taken 28 days after the second AZD1222 dose. These receptors were taken from an adult who received the AZD1222 COVID-19 vaccine. The CDR3 runs from the conserved cysteine through the conserved F or W. D genes are given only for firm matches. The listing skips clone size in some rows; elsewhere it reads once, few, many or a size class.

v_call: TRBV12-3/TRBV12-4; d_call: -; j_call: TRBJ2-2; clone_size: -; cdr3_nt: TGTGCCAGCAGGTTAGGGGAACTCGGGGAGCTGTTTTTT; cdr3_aa: CASRLGELGELFF
v_call: TRBV7-3; d_call: -; j_call: TRBJ2-7; clone_size: -; cdr3_nt: TGTGCCAGCAGCCCAGGGTTCCCCTCTAGCTCCTACGAGCAGTACTTC; cdr3_aa: CASSPGFPSSSYEQYF
v_call: TRBV12-5; d_call: TRBD1; j_call: TRBJ1-2; clone_size: -; cdr3_nt: TGTGCTAGTGGTTTCCTCAATGCCAGACAGGGGGCTCACGGTGGCTACACCTTC; cdr3_aa: CASGFLNARQGAHGGYTF
v_call: TRBV27; d_call: TRBD2; j_call: TRBJ2-1; clone_size: -; cdr3_nt: TGTGCCAGCAGTCAACCGACTAGCGGGGGGAAAGTTGATGAGCAGTTCTTC; cdr3_aa: CASSQPTSGGKVDEQFF
v_call: TRBV28; d_call: -; j_call: TRBJ2-1; clone_size: -; cdr3_nt: TGTGCCAGCAGTTTCCCACACTATGAGCAGTTCTTC; cdr3_aa: CASSFPHYEQFF
v_call: TRBV10-2; d_call: -; j_call: TRBJ1-2; clone_size: -; cdr3_nt: TGCGCCAGCAGTGAGAATAGGGGCTACACCTTC; cdr3_aa: CASSENRGYTF
v_call: TRBV5-4; d_call: -; j_call: TRBJ2-7; clone_size: -; cdr3_nt: TGTGCCAGCAGCGGGGACCCGCGGGAAGGGTCCTACGAGCAGTACTTC; cdr3_aa: CASSGDPREGSYEQYF
v_call: TRBV5-1; d_call: -; j_call: TRBJ2-5; clone_size: few; cdr3_nt: TGCGCCAGCAGCTTGGCCGCATTTCAAGAGACCCAGTACTTC; cdr3_aa: CASSLAAFQETQYF
v_call: TRBV7-2; d_call: -; j_call: TRBJ1-5; clone_size: -; cdr3_nt: TGTGCCAGCAGCTCAATAGGCGGGGTGGGGCAGCCCCAGCATTTT; cdr3_aa: CASSSIGGVGQPQHF
v_call: TRBV27; d_call: TRBD1; j_call: TRBJ1-1; clone_size: -; cdr3_nt: TGTGCCAGCAGCCCATCCGACGAGGGGGCGAATATGATGACTGAAGCTTTCTTT; cdr3_aa: CASSPSDEGANMMTEAFF
v_call: TRBV9; d_call: TRBD2; j_call: TRBJ2-3; clone_size: -; cdr3_nt: TGTGCCAGCAGCGTAACAACTAGCGGGGGAGCCACAGATACGCAGTATTTT; cdr3_aa: CASSVTTSGGATDTQYF
v_call: TRBV5-1; d_call: TRBD1; j_call: TRBJ1-6; clone_size: -; cdr3_nt: TGCGCCAGCAGCTTGGCCGGGACAGAGAATTCACCCCTCCACTTT; cdr3_aa: CASSLAGTENSPLHF
v_call: TRBV27; d_call: TRBD2; j_call: TRBJ2-1; clone_size: -; cdr3_nt: TGTGCCAGCAGTCTCATCCCGCCGGGACTAGCGGGGCTTAGGGATGAGCAGTTCTTC; cdr3_aa: CASSLIPPGLAGLRDEQFF
v_call: TRBV13; d_call: TRBD2; j_call: TRBJ2-2; clone_size: -; cdr3_nt: TGTGCCAGCAGCATGGGACTAGCGGGAGGCACCGGGGAGCTGTTTTTT; cdr3_aa: CASSMGLAGGTGELFF
v_call: TRBV18; d_call: -; j_call: TRBJ1-3; clone_size: -; cdr3_nt: TGTGCCAGCTCATACGGGACGGGAAGCTCTGGAAACACCATATATTTT; cdr3_aa: CASSYGTGSSGNTIYF
v_call: TRBV15; d_call: -; j_call: TRBJ2-3; clone_size: -; cdr3_nt: TGTGCCACCAGCAGAGACCCGGGTCCAGATACGCAGTATTTT; cdr3_aa: CATSRDPGPDTQYF
v_call: TRBV19; d_call: TRBD1; j_call: TRBJ1-2; clone_size: once; cdr3_nt: TGTGCCAGTAGTTTCACCGGGACAGGGTTTTACTATGGCTACACCTTC; cdr3_aa: CASSFTGTGFYYGYTF
v_call: TRBV4-2; d_call: -; j_call: TRBJ2-1; clone_size: -; cdr3_nt: TGTGCCAGCAGCCAAGATATTGGGTACGATGAGCAGTTCTTC; cdr3_aa: CASSQDIGYDEQFF
v_call: TRBV27; d_call: TRBD1; j_call: TRBJ2-5; clone_size: -; cdr3_nt: TGTGCCAGCAGTTGGGGGACAGGAGGGGAGACCCAGTACTTC; cdr3_aa: CASSWGTGGETQYF
v_call: TRBV7-3; d_call: TRBD2; j_call: TRBJ2-1; clone_size: -; cdr3_nt: TGTGCCAGCAACTGGGGAGGGACCAGCCCCAATGAGCAGTTCTTC; cdr3_aa: CASNWGGTSPNEQFF
v_call: TRBV29-1; d_call: -; j_call: TRBJ1-3; clone_size: -; cdr3_nt: TGCAGCGTTGAAGGGCTCGCTGGAAACACCATATATTTT; cdr3_aa: CSVEGLAGNTIYF
v_call: TRBV6-2/TRBV6-3; d_call: TRBD2; j_call: TRBJ2-2; clone_size: -; cdr3_nt: TGTGCCAGCAGTTACTCAAGTCTAGCGGGAGGGCCGAACACCGGGGAGCTGTTTTTT; cdr3_aa: CASSYSSLAGGPNTGELFF
v_call: TRBV19; d_call: TRBD2; j_call: TRBJ2-2; clone_size: -; cdr3_nt: TGTGCCAGTAGGGGTAGCGGGGTGAACACCGGGGAGCTGTTTTTT; cdr3_aa: CASRGSGVNTGELFF
v_call: TRBV4-3; d_call: -; j_call: TRBJ1-2; clone_size: -; cdr3_nt: TGCGCCAGCAGCCAAGATGGAGCAGGGAACTATGGCTACACCTTC; cdr3_aa: CASSQDGAGNYGYTF
v_call: TRBV28; d_call: -; j_call: TRBJ2-7; clone_size: few; cdr3_nt: TGTGCCAGCAGTGCAACCCGGGCCGAGCACTACGAGCAGTACTTC; cdr3_aa: CASSATRAEHYEQYF
v_call: TRBV6-5; d_call: -; j_call: TRBJ2-2; clone_size: -; cdr3_nt: TGTGCCGGGGGGAACACCGGGGAGCTGTTTTTT; cdr3_aa: CAGGNTGELFF
v_call: TRBV28; d_call: -; j_call: TRBJ1-4; clone_size: -; cdr3_nt: TGTGCCAGCACCCCTTTGAGGGCAACTAATGAAAAACTGTTTTTT; cdr3_aa: CASTPLRATNEKLFF
v_call: TRBV4-3; d_call: TRBD1; j_call: TRBJ1-1; clone_size: once; cdr3_nt: TGCGCCAGCAGCCAATTTGGACAGGCCAACACTGAAGCTTTCTTT; cdr3_aa: CASSQFGQANTEAFF
v_call: TRBV7-6; d_call: -; j_call: TRBJ2-7; clone_size: -; cdr3_nt: TGTGCCAGCAGCCAAGGGGGGACGGGCGAGCAGTACTTC; cdr3_aa: CASSQGGTGEQYF
v_call: TRBV4-2; d_call: -; j_call: TRBJ1-1; clone_size: -; cdr3_nt: TGTGCCAGCAGCTTCTCCGGGACCACGACTGAAGCTTTCTTT; cdr3_aa: CASSFSGTTTEAFF
v_call: TRBV6-1; d_call: TRBD2; j_call: TRBJ2-6; clone_size: -; cdr3_nt: TGTGCCCGCAGTGGGGTTGGTGGGCGGGGGGGATCTGGGGCCAACGTCCTGACTTTC; cdr3_aa: CARSGVGGRGGSGANVLTF
v_call: TRBV6-5; d_call: TRBD2; j_call: TRBJ2-3; clone_size: -; cdr3_nt: TGTGCCAGCAGTTTTTCGGTAGCGGGGCACACAGATACGCAGTATTTT; cdr3_aa: CASSFSVAGHTDTQYF
v_call: TRBV19; d_call: TRBD1; j_call: TRBJ2-1; clone_size: -; cdr3_nt: TGTGCCAGTAGTACCCCAGGGGGTGGCTATGAGCAGTTCTTC; cdr3_aa: CASSTPGGGYEQFF
v_call: TRBV20-1; d_call: -; j_call: TRBJ1-5; clone_size: once; cdr3_nt: TGCAGTGCTAGTCGGCAGAATCAGCCCCAGCATTTT; cdr3_aa: CSASRQNQPQHF
v_call: TRBV18; d_call: TRBD1; j_call: TRBJ1-4; clone_size: -; cdr3_nt: TGTGCCAGCTCGCCGACAGGGGGGGTCCCACGAGCGGTTGAAAAACTGTTTTTT; cdr3_aa: CASSPTGGVPRAVEKLFF
v_call: TRBV3-1/TRBV3-2; d_call: -; j_call: TRBJ1-1; clone_size: -; cdr3_nt: TGTGCCAGCAGCCTGGGACTGAACACTGAAGCTTTCTTT; cdr3_aa: CASSLGLNTEAFF
v_call: TRBV27; d_call: -; j_call: TRBJ1-3; clone_size: -; cdr3_nt: TGTGCCAGCAGTTCTCTCCCCGGGGGACACACCATATATTTT; cdr3_aa: CASSSLPGGHTIYF
v_call: TRBV18; d_call: TRBD1; j_call: TRBJ1-5; clone_size: -; cdr3_nt: TGTGCCAGCTCACCAGGACAGGGTGGCCAGCCCCAGCATTTT; cdr3_aa: CASSPGQGGQPQHF
v_call: TRBV9; d_call: TRBD2; j_call: TRBJ2-3; clone_size: -; cdr3_nt: TGTGCCAGCAGCGTAGTTGAGCGGGGGGGACCGGGAGATACGCAGTATTTT; cdr3_aa: CASSVVERGGPGDTQYF
v_call: TRBV2; d_call: TRBD2; j_call: TRBJ2-3; clone_size: -; cdr3_nt: TGTGCCAGCAGGAGCGGGGGGGCAGATACGCAGTATTTT; cdr3_aa: CASRSGGADTQYF
v_call: TRBV30; d_call: -; j_call: TRBJ1-5; clone_size: few; cdr3_nt: TGTGCCTGGAGCCGGGACAGCAATCAGCCCCAGCATTTT; cdr3_aa: CAWSRDSNQPQHF
v_call: TRBV3-1/TRBV3-2; d_call: TRBD1; j_call: TRBJ2-1; clone_size: -; cdr3_nt: TGTGCCAGCAGCCCGCCCGACAGGGGACAGGGACCTTACAATGAGCAGTTCTTC; cdr3_aa: CASSPPDRGQGPYNEQFF
v_call: TRBV6-6; d_call: -; j_call: TRBJ1-2; clone_size: -; cdr3_nt: TGTGCCATCCTTGGGGGAAACTATGGCTACACCTTC; cdr3_aa: CAILGGNYGYTF
v_call: TRBV7-8; d_call: -; j_call: TRBJ2-3; clone_size: -; cdr3_nt: TGTGCCAGCAGAACTACAGTGTCCGGTACGCAGTATTTT; cdr3_aa: CASRTTVSGTQYF
v_call: TRBV4-2; d_call: TRBD2; j_call: TRBJ2-1; clone_size: -; cdr3_nt: TGTGCCAGCAGCCAGGGGGGGATATCCTACAATGAGCAGTTCTTC; cdr3_aa: CASSQGGISYNEQFF
v_call: TRBV9; d_call: -; j_call: TRBJ1-2; clone_size: -; cdr3_nt: TGTGCCAGCAGCGTAGACCCCTTTACTAACTATGGCTACACCTTC; cdr3_aa: CASSVDPFTNYGYTF
v_call: TRBV19; d_call: TRBD1; j_call: TRBJ2-1; clone_size: -; cdr3_nt: TGTGCCAGTAGTCCCTCAGACAGGGGAAGGGGTAATGAGCAGTTCTTC; cdr3_aa: CASSPSDRGRGNEQFF
v_call: TRBV5-5; d_call: TRBD2; j_call: TRBJ2-3; clone_size: -; cdr3_nt: TGTGCCAGCAGCCTTCTAGCGGGGGGCCGGTGGACAGATACGCAGTATTTT; cdr3_aa: CASSLLAGGRWTDTQYF
v_call: TRBV18; d_call: TRBD1; j_call: TRBJ1-4; clone_size: -; cdr3_nt: TGTGCCAGCTCACCACGCAGGGGGCAGCTTACTAATGAAAAACTGTTTTTT; cdr3_aa: CASSPRRGQLTNEKLFF
v_call: TRBV19; d_call: TRBD1; j_call: TRBJ2-7; clone_size: -; cdr3_nt: TGTGCCACCCACCCTTCGGGACAGGGATTACGAGGGCAGTACTTC; cdr3_aa: CATHPSGQGLRGQYF
v_call: TRBV10-3; d_call: TRBD1; j_call: TRBJ1-2; clone_size: -; cdr3_nt: TGTGCCATCAGTGAGGGACAGGGGAGCTATGGCTACACCTTC; cdr3_aa: CAISEGQGSYGYTF
v_call: TRBV12-3/TRBV12-4; d_call: -; j_call: TRBJ1-1; clone_size: once; cdr3_nt: TGTGCCAGCGGACGCACTGAAGCTTTCTTT; cdr3_aa: CASGRTEAFF
v_call: TRBV7-9; d_call: TRBD1; j_call: TRBJ1-6; clone_size: once; cdr3_nt: TGTGCCAGCAGCCCCTCCGGGACAGTCCATAATTCACCCCTCCACTTT; cdr3_aa: CASSPSGTVHNSPLHF
v_call: TRBV7-7; d_call: TRBD1; j_call: TRBJ2-1; clone_size: -; cdr3_nt: TGTGCCAGCAGCCGGGACAGGGGGAATCACAATGAGCAGTTCTTC; cdr3_aa: CASSRDRGNHNEQFF
v_call: TRBV28; d_call: TRBD1; j_call: TRBJ1-2; clone_size: -; cdr3_nt: TGTGCCAGCAGTTTATCGGGACAGTACAACTATGGCTACACCTTC; cdr3_aa: CASSLSGQYNYGYTF